Following are 11 T cell receptor beta chains from one sample sequenced in a study of blood T cell repertoires in COVID-19. The table came from immunoSEQ multiplex PCR; TCRdb's copy has only in-frame clones and leaves some out. This sample has about 39,000 clones, with approximately 85% found just once. The sequencing input was peripheral blood. All receptors derive from a man in his sixties or seventies with acute or convalescent COVID-19.

The gene calls are TRBV11-2 and TRBJ1-1; tentatively, D is TRBD1 (5 bases). V was trimmed by 5 bases and J by 1 base, leaving 20 bases between them. The CDR3 extends over 17 amino acids. CDR1 and CDR2 (germline): SGHAT, FQNNGV. CDR3 amino acids: CASSETAGLVSNTEAFF. As DNA, the CDR3 is TGTGCCAGCAGCGAAACAGCAGGGCTCGTGTCGAACACTGAAGCTTTCTTT.

This clone was seen a few times. The chain carries TRBV2 and TRBJ2-1, with D unresolved. This CDR3 comprises 15 residues. Trimming removed 4 bases at V and 2 bases at J, with 12 bases between. CDR1 and CDR2 from the germline V gene are SNHLY and FYNNEI. The CDR3, as DNA: TGTGCCAGCAGTGTTGGGCCTGTGACCTACAATGAGCAGTTCTTC. This sequence encodes CASSVGPVTYNEQFF.

V usage is TRBV3-1 (or the pseudogene TRBV3-2) and J usage is TRBJ1-3, with D uncertain. CDR3 length: 14 amino acids. V shed 4 bases and J shed 1 base, with 8 bases lying between them. The germline V gene has CDR1 LGHDT and CDR2 YNNKEL (reference sequence). This chain's CDR3 is CASSLQDSGNTIYF. The CDR3 region has the DNA TGTGCCAGCAGCCTTCAGGATTCTGGAAACACCATATATTTT.

The rearrangement links TRBV6-6 to TRBJ2-7, with TRBD2 matching 11 bases. The CDR3 spans 15 residues. J lost 3 bases, V lost 2 bases, and 3 bases had no gene match. CDR1 is MNHNY and CDR2 is SVGAGI in the germline V gene (reference sequence). The CDR3 is CASSYSSGRVYEQYF. The CDR3 nucleotides are TGTGCCAGCAGTTACAGTAGCGGGAGGGTCTACGAGCAGTACTTC.

The chain has TRBV6-5 and TRBJ1-1; TRBD1 aligns across 7 bases. V lost 8 bases and J lost 0; bases outside the gene matches: 9. From germline, CDR1 is MNHEY and CDR2 SVGAGI. The CDR3 is made up of 15 amino acids. The CDR3 protein is CASGGQPGMNTEAFF. The DNA of the CDR3 is TGTGCCAGCGGGGGACAGCCGGGGATGAACACTGAAGCTTTCTTT.

This clone appeared a single time. This chain joins TRBV3-1 (or the pseudogene TRBV3-2) and TRBJ2-7; 8 bases align to TRBD1. CDR1 and CDR2 from the germline V gene are LGHDT and YNNKEL (reference sequence). The V gene end was trimmed by 4 bases and the J gene end by 7 bases; junction bases not matched to a gene: 9. The length of the CDR3 is 14 residues. CDR3 loop: CASSPSYRDREQYF. The CDR3 DNA is TGTGCCAGCAGCCCCTCGTACCGGGACAGGGAGCAGTACTTC.

This chain uses TRBV19 with TRBJ1-5; 7 bases are a match to TRBD1. The trim removed 6 bases at V and 10 bases at J, leaving 3 bases unmatched. CDR1 LNHDA and CDR2 SQIVND come from the germline V gene (reference sequence). The CDR3 covers 11 residues. CDR3 sequence reads: CASRRTGPQHF. The CDR3 bases are TGTGCCAGTAGGAGGACAGGCCCCCAGCATTTT.

V usage is TRBV5-1 and J usage is TRBJ1-4; weak D call: TRBD1 (5 bases). Germline CDR1 and CDR2: SGHRS and YFSETQ. CDR3 length: 16 residues. Trimming removed 4 bases from V and 3 bases from J, with 16 bases in between. CDR3 loop: CASSSGEGPANEKLFF. The CDR3 nucleotides are TGCGCCAGCAGCAGCGGGGAGGGGCCGGCTAATGAAAAACTGTTTTTT.

This chain links TRBV27 with TRBJ2-1; TRBD2 matches at 11 bases. The CDR3 is 17 amino acids. From germline, CDR1 is MNHEY and CDR2 SMNVEV (reference sequence). J lost 0 bases, V lost 7 bases, and 8 bases had no gene match. The CDR3 loop is CASKGLAGGSSYNEQFF. In DNA form, the CDR3 reads TGTGCCAGCAAAGGACTAGCGGGCGGAAGCTCCTACAATGAGCAGTTCTTC.

This chain links TRBV5-1 with TRBJ2-2; D perhaps matches TRBD2 (5 bases). V lost 9 bases, J lost 0 bases, and 12 bases lay in between. This CDR3 region has 14 residues. The germline gives CDR1 SGHRS, CDR2 YFSETQ. The CDR3: CATSDFSNTGELFF. CDR3 nucleotide sequence: TGCGCCACCTCGGACTTCTCGAACACCGGGGAGCTGTTTTTT.

CDR3 in amino acids: CASSLWAGGPKRQFF. The CDR3 DNA reads TGTGCCAGCAGTTTGTGGGCGGGAGGGCCAAAGAGGCAGTTCTTC. The chain carries TRBV27 and TRBJ2-1, with TRBD2 matching 9 bases. The ends lost 3 bases at V and 12 bases at J; junction bases unmatched: 12. Germline CDR1 reads MNHEY; CDR2 reads SMNVEV (reference sequence). This CDR3 comprises 15 residues.